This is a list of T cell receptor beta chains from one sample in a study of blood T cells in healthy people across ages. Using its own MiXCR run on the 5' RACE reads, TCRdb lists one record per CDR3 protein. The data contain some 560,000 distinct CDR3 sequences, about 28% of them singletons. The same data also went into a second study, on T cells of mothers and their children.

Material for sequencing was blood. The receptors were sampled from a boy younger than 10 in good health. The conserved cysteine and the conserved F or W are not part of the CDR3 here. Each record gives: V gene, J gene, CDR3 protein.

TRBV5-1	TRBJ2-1	TSQASGAYNEQF
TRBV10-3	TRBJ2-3	AISESARGDTQY
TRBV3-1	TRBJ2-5	ASSQDRRGRGLYEQC
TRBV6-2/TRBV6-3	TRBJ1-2	ASSYSRIDSSYGYT
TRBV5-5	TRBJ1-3	ASSQLSGNTIY
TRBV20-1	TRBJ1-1	SARGQPNTEAF
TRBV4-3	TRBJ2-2	ASSQGVAGVKTGELF
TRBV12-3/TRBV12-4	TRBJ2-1	ASGNGIEQF
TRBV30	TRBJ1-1	AWSVFRQVNTEAF
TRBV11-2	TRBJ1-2	ASSRGAYYGYT
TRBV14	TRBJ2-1	ASSQSPTLYNEQF
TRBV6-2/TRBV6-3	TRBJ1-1	ASQRGAAEAF
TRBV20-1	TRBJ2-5	SARTLAGGQETQY
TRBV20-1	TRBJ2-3	SARGTSTDTQY
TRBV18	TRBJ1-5	ASSPLNTLNQPQH
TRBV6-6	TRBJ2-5	ASMIGLKRETQY
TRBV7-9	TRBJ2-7	ASSLGSVDSGGLSYEQY
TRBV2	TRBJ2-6	ASSPSPGAGANVLT